This T cell receptor beta chain derives from a study of CD8 T cells in ankylosing spondylitis. Study-wide points: Relatively scarce in peripheral blood, disease-linked clones were CD8+. Characteristic, it appeared, of ankylosing spondylitis blood was a TCR beta motif of roughly eight highly homologous variants.

TCRdb re-derived calls from the 5' RACE reads in MiXCR, one entry per CDR3 protein. This repertoire shows tens of thousands of distinct CDR3 sequences, around 3% found once; its top ten account for 2.5% to 3.5%. Details on this clonotype: Antigen unknown. A much more abundant neighbour one base away suggests this may be a read error.

CDR3 size: 15 residues. The V gene's germline CDR1 is SGDLS and CDR2 YYNGEE. V was cut by 0 bases and J by 5 bases, with 14 bases left in between. Input material: blood, either unsorted or a sorted T cell fraction (not recorded which). This chain links TRBV9 with TRBJ1-1; the D gene is possibly TRBD1 (6 bases). The receptor comes from a male donor with ankylosing spondylitis or in good health (not recorded which). CDR3 amino acids: CASSVVAGVGTEAFF. CDR3 nucleotides: TGTGCCAGCAGCGTAGTGGCAGGGGTCGGGACTGAAGCTTTCTTT.